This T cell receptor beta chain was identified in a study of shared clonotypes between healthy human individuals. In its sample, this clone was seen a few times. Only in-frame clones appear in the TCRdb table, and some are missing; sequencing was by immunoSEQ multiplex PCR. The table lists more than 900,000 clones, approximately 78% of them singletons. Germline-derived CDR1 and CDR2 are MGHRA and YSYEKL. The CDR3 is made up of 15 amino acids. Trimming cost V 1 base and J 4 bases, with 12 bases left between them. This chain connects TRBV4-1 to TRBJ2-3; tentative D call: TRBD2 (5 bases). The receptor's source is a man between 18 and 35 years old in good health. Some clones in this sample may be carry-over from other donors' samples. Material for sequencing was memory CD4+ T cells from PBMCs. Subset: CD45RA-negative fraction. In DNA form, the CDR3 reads TGCGCCAGCAGCCAAGGTCTCCCCGGGGCAGATACGCAGTATTTT. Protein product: CASSQGLPGADTQYF.